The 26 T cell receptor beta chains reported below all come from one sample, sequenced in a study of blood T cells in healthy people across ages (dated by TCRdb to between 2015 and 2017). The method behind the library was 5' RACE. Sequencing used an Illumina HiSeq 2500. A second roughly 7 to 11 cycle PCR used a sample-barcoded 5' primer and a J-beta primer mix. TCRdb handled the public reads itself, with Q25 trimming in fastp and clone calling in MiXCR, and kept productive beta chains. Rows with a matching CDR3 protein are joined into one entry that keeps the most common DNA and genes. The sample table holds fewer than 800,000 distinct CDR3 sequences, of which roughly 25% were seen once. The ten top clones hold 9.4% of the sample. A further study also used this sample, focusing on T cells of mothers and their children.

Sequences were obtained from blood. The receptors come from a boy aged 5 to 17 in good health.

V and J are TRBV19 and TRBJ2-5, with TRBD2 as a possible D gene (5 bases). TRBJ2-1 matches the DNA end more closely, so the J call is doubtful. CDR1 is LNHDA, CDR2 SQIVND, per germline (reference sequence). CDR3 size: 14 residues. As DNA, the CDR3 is TGTGCCAGTAGTGACGAGAGGGCCCTCGGTGAGCAGTTCTTC. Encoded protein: CASSDERALGEQFF.

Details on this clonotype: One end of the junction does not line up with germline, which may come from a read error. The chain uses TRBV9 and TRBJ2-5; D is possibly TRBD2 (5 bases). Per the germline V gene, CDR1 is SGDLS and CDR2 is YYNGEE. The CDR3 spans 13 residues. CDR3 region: CANSASWRETQYF. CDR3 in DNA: TGTGCCAACAGCGCTAGCTGGAGAGAGACCCAGTACTTC.

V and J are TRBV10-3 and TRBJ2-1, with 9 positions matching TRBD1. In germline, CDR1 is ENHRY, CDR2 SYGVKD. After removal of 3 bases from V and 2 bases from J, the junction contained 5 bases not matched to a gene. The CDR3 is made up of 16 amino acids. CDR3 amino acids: CAISDPTGGTYNEQFF. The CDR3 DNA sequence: TGTGCCATCAGTGACCCGACAGGGGGTACCTACAATGAGCAGTTCTTC.

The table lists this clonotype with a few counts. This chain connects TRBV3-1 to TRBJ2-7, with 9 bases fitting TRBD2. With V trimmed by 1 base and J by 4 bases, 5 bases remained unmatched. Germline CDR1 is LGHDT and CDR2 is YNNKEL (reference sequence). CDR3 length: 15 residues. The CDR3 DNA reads TGTGCCAGCAGCCAAGGACTAGCGGAACCTTACGAGCAGTACTTC. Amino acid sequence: CASSQGLAEPYEQYF.

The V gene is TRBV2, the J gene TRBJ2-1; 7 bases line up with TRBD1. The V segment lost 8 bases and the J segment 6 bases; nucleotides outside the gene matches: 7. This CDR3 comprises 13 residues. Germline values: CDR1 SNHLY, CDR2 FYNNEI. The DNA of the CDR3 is TGTGCCAGCCTTCGGGACAGATTCAATGAGCAGTTCTTC. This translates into CASLRDRFNEQFF.

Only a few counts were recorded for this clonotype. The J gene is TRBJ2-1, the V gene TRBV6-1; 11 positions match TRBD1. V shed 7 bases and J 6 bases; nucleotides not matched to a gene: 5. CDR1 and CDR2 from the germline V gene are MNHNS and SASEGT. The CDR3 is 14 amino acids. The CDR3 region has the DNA TGTGCCAGCAAAGGACAGGGGGCGAGCAATGAGCAGTTCTTC. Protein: CASKGQGASNEQFF.

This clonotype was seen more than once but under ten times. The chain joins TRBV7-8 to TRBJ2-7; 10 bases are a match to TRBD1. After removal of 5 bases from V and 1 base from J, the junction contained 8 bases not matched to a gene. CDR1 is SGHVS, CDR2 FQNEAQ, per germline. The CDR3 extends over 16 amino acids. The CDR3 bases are TGTGCCAGCAGCCAGGATGGGACAGGGGCATCCTACGAGCAGTACTTC. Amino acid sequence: CASSQDGTGASYEQYF.

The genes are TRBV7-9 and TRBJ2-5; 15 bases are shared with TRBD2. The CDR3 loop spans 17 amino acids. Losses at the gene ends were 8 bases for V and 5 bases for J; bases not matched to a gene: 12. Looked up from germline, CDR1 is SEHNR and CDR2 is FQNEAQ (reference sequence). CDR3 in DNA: TGTGCCAGCCACCAGCGGACTAGCGGGAGGGTAGGCGAGACCCAGTACTTC. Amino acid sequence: CASHQRTSGRVGETQYF.

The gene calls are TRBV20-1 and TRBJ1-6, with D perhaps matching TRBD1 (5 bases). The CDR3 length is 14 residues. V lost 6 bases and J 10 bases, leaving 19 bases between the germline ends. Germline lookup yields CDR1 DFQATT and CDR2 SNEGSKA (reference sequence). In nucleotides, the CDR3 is TGCAGTGCCGGGCGGGGCACGAAGGGATCACCCCTCCACTTT. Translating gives CSAGRGTKGSPLHF.

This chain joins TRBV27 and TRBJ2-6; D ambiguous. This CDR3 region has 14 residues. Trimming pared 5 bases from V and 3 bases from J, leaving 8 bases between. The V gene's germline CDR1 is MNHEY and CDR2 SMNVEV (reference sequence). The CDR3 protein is CASSLRVGANVLTF. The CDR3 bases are TGTGCCAGCAGTCTACGGGTTGGGGCCAACGTCCTGACTTTC.

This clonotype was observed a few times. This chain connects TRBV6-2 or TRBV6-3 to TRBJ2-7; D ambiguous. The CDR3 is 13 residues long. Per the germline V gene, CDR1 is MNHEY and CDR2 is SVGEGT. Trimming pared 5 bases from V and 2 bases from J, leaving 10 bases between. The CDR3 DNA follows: TGTGCCAGCAGTCTCGCGGTTGCCTACGAGCAGTACTTC. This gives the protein CASSLAVAYEQYF.

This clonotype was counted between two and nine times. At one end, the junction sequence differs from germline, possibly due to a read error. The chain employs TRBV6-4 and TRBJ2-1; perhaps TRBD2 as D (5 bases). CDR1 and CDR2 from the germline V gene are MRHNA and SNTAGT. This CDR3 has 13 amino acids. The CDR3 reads CASSAWGVYEQYF. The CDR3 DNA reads TGTGCCAGCAGTGCCTGGGGAGTCTACGAGCAATACTTC.

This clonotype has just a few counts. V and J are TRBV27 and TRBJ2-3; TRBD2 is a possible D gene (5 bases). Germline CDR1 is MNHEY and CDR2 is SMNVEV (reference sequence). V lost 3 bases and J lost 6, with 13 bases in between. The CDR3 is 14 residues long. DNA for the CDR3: TGTGCCAGCAGTTTTGCCGGGATCGCGGATACGCAGTATTTT. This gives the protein CASSFAGIADTQYF.

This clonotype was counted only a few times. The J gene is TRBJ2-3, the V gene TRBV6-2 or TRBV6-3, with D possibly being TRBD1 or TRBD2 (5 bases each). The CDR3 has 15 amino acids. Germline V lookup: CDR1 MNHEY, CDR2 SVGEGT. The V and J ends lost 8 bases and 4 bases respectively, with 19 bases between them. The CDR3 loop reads CASALTGTMSDTQYF. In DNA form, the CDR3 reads TGTGCCAGCGCCCTCACCGGGACCATGTCAGATACGCAGTATTTT.

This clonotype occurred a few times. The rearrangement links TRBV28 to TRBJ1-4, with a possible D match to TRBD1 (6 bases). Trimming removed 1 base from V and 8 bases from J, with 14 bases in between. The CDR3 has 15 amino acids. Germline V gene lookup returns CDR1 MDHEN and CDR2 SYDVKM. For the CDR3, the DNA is TGTGCCAGCAGTTTATTGGGGGGGCTGGGGGAAAAACTGTTTTTT. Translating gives CASSLLGGLGEKLFF. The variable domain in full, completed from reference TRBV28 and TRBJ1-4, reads DVKVTQSSRYLVKRTGEKVFLECVQDMDHENMFWYRQDPGLGLRLIYFSYDVKMKEKGDIPEGYSVSREKKERFSLILESASTNQTSMYLCASSLLGGLGEKLFFGSGTQLSVL.

The CDR3 is CSARGLGTGNTGELFF. DNA of the CDR3: TGCAGTGCTAGAGGCCTCGGGACAGGGAACACCGGGGAGCTGTTTTTT. V gene TRBV20-1 combines with J gene TRBJ2-2, with 8 nucleotides matching TRBD1. The CDR3 is 16 residues long. Germline V lookup: CDR1 DFQATT, CDR2 SNEGSKA (reference sequence). The junction had 5 bases not matched to a gene; V was cut back by 1 base and J by 1 base.

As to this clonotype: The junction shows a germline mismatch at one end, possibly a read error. In DNA form, the CDR3 reads TGTGCCATCAGTGATGGCCAGAAAGAGGCCCAGTACTTC. It encodes CAISDGQKEAQYF. The chain combines TRBV10-3 with TRBJ2-5; D is unresolved. Germline loops: CDR1 ENHRY, CDR2 SYGVKD. This CDR3 has 13 amino acids.

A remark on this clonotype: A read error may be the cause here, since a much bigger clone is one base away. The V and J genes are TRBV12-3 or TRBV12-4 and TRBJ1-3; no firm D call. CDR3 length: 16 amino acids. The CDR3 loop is CGSSLAGPYSGNTIYF. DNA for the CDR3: TGTGGCAGCAGTTTAGCTGGCCCGTACTCTGGAAACACCATATATTTT.

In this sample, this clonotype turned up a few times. CDR3 nucleotides: TGTGCCAGCAGCTCAATACAGAGGGCGGAGACCCAGTACTTC. Amino acids: CASSSIQRAETQYF. V usage is TRBV11-2 and J usage is TRBJ2-5; possible D gene TRBD2, 5 bases. From germline, CDR1 is SGHAT and CDR2 FQNNGV. The CDR3 loop spans 14 amino acids. The V gene lost 4 bases and the J gene lost 5 bases, with 14 bases spanning the gap.

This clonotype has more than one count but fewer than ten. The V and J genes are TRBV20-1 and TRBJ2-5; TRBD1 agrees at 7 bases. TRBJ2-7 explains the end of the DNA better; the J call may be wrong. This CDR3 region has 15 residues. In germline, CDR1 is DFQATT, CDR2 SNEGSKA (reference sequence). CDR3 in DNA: TGCAGTGCTAGAGATCCTTTCGGACAGGCCGCCGAGCAGTACTTC. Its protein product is CSARDPFGQAAEQYF.

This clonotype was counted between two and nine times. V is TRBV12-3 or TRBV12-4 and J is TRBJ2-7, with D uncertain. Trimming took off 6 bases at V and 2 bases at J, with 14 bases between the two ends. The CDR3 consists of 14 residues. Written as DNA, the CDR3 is TGTGCCAGCAGCCTAGTACTCGGAGCCTACGAGCAGTACTTC. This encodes CASSLVLGAYEQYF.

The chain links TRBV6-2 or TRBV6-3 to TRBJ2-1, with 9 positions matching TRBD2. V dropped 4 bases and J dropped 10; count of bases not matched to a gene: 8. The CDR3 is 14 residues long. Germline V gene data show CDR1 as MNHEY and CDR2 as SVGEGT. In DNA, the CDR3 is TGTGCCAGCAGTTCTAGCGGGGAGGGGGAAGAGCAGTTCTTC. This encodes CASSSSGEGEEQFF.

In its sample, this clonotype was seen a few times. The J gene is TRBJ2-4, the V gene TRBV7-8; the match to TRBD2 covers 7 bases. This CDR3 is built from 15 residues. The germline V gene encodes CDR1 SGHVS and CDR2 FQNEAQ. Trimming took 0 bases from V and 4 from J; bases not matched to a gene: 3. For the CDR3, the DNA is TGTGCCAGCAGCTTAGCCGGGGGACTAAAAAACATTCAGTACTTC. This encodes CASSLAGGLKNIQYF.

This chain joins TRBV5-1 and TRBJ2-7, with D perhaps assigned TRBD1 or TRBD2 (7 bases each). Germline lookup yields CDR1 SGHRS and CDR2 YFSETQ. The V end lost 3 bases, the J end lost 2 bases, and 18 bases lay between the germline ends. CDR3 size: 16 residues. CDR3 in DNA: TGCGCCAGCAGCTCAGCCGGGGGGACAGATCCCTACGAGCAGTACTTC. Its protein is CASSSAGGTDPYEQYF. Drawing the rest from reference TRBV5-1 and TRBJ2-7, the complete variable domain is KAGVTQTPRYLIKTRGQQVTLSCSPISGHRSVSWYQQTPGQGLQFLFEYFSETQRNKGNFPGRFSGRQFSNSRSEMNVSTLELGDSALYLCASSSAGGTDPYEQYFGPGTRLTVT.

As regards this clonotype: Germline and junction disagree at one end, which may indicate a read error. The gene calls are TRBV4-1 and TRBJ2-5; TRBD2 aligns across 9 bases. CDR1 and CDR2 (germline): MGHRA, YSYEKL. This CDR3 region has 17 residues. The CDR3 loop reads CASSPRRVAGEGETQYF. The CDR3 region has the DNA TGTGCCAGCAGCCCCCGCAGGGTAGCGGGAGAGGGAGAGACCCAGTACTTC.

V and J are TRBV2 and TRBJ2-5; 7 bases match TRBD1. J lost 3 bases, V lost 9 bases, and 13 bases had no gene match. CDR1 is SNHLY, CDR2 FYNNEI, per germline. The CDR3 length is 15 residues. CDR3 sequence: CASFLRDRQKETQYF. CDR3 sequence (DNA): TGTGCCAGTTTTCTACGGGACAGACAGAAAGAGACCCAGTACTTC.